A single sample is the source of the 20 T cell receptor beta chains below, sequenced in a study of blood T cell repertoires in COVID-19. Method: immunoSEQ multiplex PCR; TCRdb's copy keeps in-frame clones and lacks some. This sample has about 500,000 clones, with 89% found just once. Sequenced: peripheral blood. The receptors here all came from a man younger than 35 with COVID-19, enrolled during active disease.

The V call is TRBV19, the J call TRBJ1-1; TRBD1 might be the D (5 bases). The CDR3 is 13 residues long. The V gene's germline CDR1 is LNHDA and CDR2 SQIVND (reference sequence). Trimming took 5 bases from V and 3 from J, leaving 10 bases between them. The CDR3 loop is CASSATVYTEAFF. Written as DNA, the CDR3 is TGTGCCAGTAGTGCGACAGTTTACACTGAAGCTTTCTTT.

The rearrangement uses TRBV19 and TRBJ2-2; 13 positions match TRBD2. The CDR3 has 17 residues. Germline V gene data show CDR1 as LNHDA and CDR2 as SQIVND (reference sequence). V shed 6 bases and J 7 bases; nucleotides not matched to a gene: 11. The CDR3 loop reads CASRTGTSGAQNGELFF. CDR3 nucleotides: TGTGCCAGTAGAACAGGGACTAGCGGGGCCCAGAACGGGGAGCTGTTTTTT.

Turning to this clone: The sample holds other DNA sequences that translate to the same CDR3. The chain links TRBV7-9 to TRBJ2-2; no definite D call. Trimming stripped 4 bases from V and 0 bases from J, with 3 bases between. This CDR3 has 13 residues. Germline V lookup: CDR1 SEHNR, CDR2 FQNEAQ (reference sequence). CDR3 sequence: CASSSSNTGELFF. The CDR3 DNA follows: TGTGCCAGCAGCTCTTCGAACACCGGGGAGCTGTTTTTT.

As for this clone: The junction does not match germline at one end; this may be a read error. The V and J genes are TRBV5-6 and TRBJ1-6; the D gene is possibly TRBD1 (6 bases). The CDR3 length is 16 residues. CDR1 is SGHDT and CDR2 is YYEEEE in the germline V gene. CDR3 DNA: TGTGCCAGCAGCTCGGGACACAGCTCCTATAATTCATCCCTCCACTTT. It codes for CASSSGHSSYNSSLHF. Full variable domain (rest looked up from reference TRBV5-6 and TRBJ1-6): DAGVTQSPTHLIKTRGQQVTLRCSPKSGHDTVSWYQQALGQGPQFIFQYYEEEERQRGNFPDRFSGHQFPNYSSELNVNALLLGDSALYLCASSSGHSSYNSSLHFGNGTRLTVT.

The rearrangement joins TRBV6-5 to TRBJ2-7; 9 nucleotides match TRBD1. Germline V gives CDR1 MNHEY, CDR2 SVGAGI. This CDR3 is 14 amino acids long. The V segment lost 7 bases and the J segment 2 bases; nucleotides outside the gene matches: 6. The CDR3 coding sequence is TGTGCCAGCAAGGAGGACAGGGGAGCCTACGAGCAGTACTTC. It yields the protein CASKEDRGAYEQYF.

The rearrangement joins TRBV13 to TRBJ2-3, with 8 positions matching TRBD2. The CDR3 has 14 residues. Per the germline V gene, CDR1 is PRHDT and CDR2 is FYEKMQ (reference sequence). J was trimmed by 3 bases and V by 7 bases; bases with no gene match: 6. In nucleotides, the CDR3 is TGTGCCAGCACTCCGGGACTAGGTACAGATACGCAGTATTTT. Encoded protein: CASTPGLGTDTQYF.

The chain has TRBV28 and TRBJ2-1, with 7 nucleotides matching TRBD2. J gave up 4 bases and V 3 bases, and 9 bases lay outside the gene matches. Germline V gene data show CDR1 as MDHEN and CDR2 as SYDVKM. The CDR3 covers 16 residues. The chain's CDR3 is CASSFGDRTRYNEQFF. The DNA of the CDR3 is TGTGCCAGCAGTTTCGGGGACCGGACTAGATACAATGAGCAGTTCTTC.

J is TRBJ1-6 and V is TRBV3-1 (or the pseudogene TRBV3-2); D is perhaps TRBD1 (5 bases). The germline CDR1 and CDR2 sequences are LGHDT and YNNKEL (reference sequence). The CDR3 is made up of 15 amino acids. Trimming stripped 1 base from V and 8 bases from J, with 12 bases between. The CDR3 loop is CASSQVGREDSPLHF. The CDR3 nucleotides are TGTGCCAGCAGCCAAGTCGGCAGGGAAGATTCACCCCTCCACTTT.

CDR3 in amino acids: CATSDLAGGNEQFF. Written as DNA, the CDR3 is TGTGCCACCAGTGATTTAGCGGGCGGCAATGAGCAGTTCTTC. The chain carries TRBV24-1 and TRBJ2-1; D is perhaps TRBD2 (6 bases). Trimming shortened V by 1 base and J by 6 bases, and 9 bases separated the two germline ends. Germline CDR1 and CDR2: KGHDR and SFDVKD. The CDR3 totals 14 residues.

This chain connects TRBV19 to TRBJ2-1; 11 bases line up with TRBD2. Trimming at V came to 10 bases and at J to 0 bases, leaving 5 bases not matched to a gene. Per germline, CDR1 LNHDA and CDR2 SQIVND (reference sequence). The CDR3 totals 15 residues. In DNA form, the CDR3 reads TGTGCCACCTTAGCGGGGGGGAGCTCCTACAATGAGCAGTTCTTC. Protein: CATLAGGSSYNEQFF.

V and J are TRBV2 and TRBJ2-1; D remains ambiguous. Trimming left V 5 bases short and J 9 bases short, with 11 bases between. Germline lookup yields CDR1 SNHLY and CDR2 FYNNEI. The CDR3 is 12 amino acids. The CDR3 sequence is CASSKGLSEQFF. CDR3 in DNA: TGTGCCAGCAGTAAAGGGCTTTCTGAGCAGTTCTTC.

The rearrangement links TRBV18 to TRBJ2-1; D might be TRBD1 (5 bases). This CDR3 spans 14 amino acids. Germline assignment: CDR1 KGHSH and CDR2 LQKENI. Trimming pared 3 bases from V and 6 bases from J, leaving 12 bases between. CDR3 in DNA: TGTGCCAGCTCACCCCAGGGCCTCGCCAATGAGCAGTTCTTC. Translation: CASSPQGLANEQFF.

The chain carries TRBV5-1 and TRBJ2-7; D gene uncertain. V gave up 3 bases and J gave up 2 bases, with 9 bases separating them. CDR1 and CDR2 from the germline V gene are SGHRS and YFSETQ. The CDR3 spans 13 residues. The CDR3 loop reads CASSSATTYEQYF. CDR3 bases: TGCGCCAGCAGCTCCGCAACAACCTACGAGCAGTACTTC.

This chain joins TRBV19 and TRBJ2-1, with 7 bases lining up with TRBD2. J gave up 3 bases and V 4 bases, and 6 bases lay outside the gene matches. The germline V gene encodes CDR1 LNHDA and CDR2 SQIVND (reference sequence). This CDR3 region has 15 residues. This CDR3 is CASSTTGTNYNEQFF. CDR3 DNA sequence: TGTGCCAGTAGTACAACCGGGACTAACTACAATGAGCAGTTCTTC. Drawing the rest from reference TRBV19 and TRBJ2-1, the complete variable domain is DGGITQSPKYLFRKEGQNVTLSCEQNLNHDAMYWYRQDPGQGLRLIYYSQIVNDFQKGDIAEGYSVSREKKESFPLTVTSAQKNPTAFYLCASSTTGTNYNEQFFGPGTRLTVL.

The chain couples TRBV9 to TRBJ1-2; a possible D gene is TRBD1 (6 bases). The CDR3 totals 15 residues. Trimming shortened V by 0 bases and J by 5 bases, and 14 bases separated the two germline ends. CDR1 is SGDLS and CDR2 is YYNGEE in the germline V gene. The CDR3 DNA sequence: TGTGCCAGCAGCGTAGGGATAGGGGGGGATTATGGCTACACCTTC. Translated, it gives CASSVGIGGDYGYTF. Variable domain in full (rest from reference TRBV9 and TRBJ1-2): DSGVTQTPKHLITATGQRVTLRCSPRSGDLSVYWYQQSLDQGLQFLIQYYNGEERAKGNILERFSAQQFPDLHSELNLSSLELGDSALYFCASSVGIGGDYGYTFGSGTRLTVV.

The genes are TRBV9 and TRBJ2-3; possibly TRBD2 for D (5 bases). Trimming stripped 2 bases from V and 3 bases from J, with 16 bases between. The CDR3 contains 16 residues. Germline loops: CDR1 SGDLS, CDR2 YYNGEE. DNA of the CDR3: TGTGCCAGCAGCGTGCGAGATGGGGAGAGAACAGATACGCAGTATTTT. It specifies CASSVRDGERTDTQYF.

This chain links TRBV27 with TRBJ2-7; no firm D call. V shed 3 bases and J shed 4 bases, with 10 bases lying between them. This CDR3 has 13 amino acids. CDR1 is MNHEY and CDR2 is SMNVEV in the germline V gene (reference sequence). The chain's CDR3 is CASSLNAHYEQYF. CDR3 nucleotide sequence: TGTGCCAGCAGTTTGAACGCACATTACGAGCAGTACTTC.

The genes are TRBV4-1 and TRBJ2-1, with 11 nucleotides matching TRBD2. CDR3 length equals 17 residues. Germline loops: CDR1 MGHRA, CDR2 YSYEKL. Trimming took 3 bases from V and 6 from J; bases not matched to a gene: 10. In nucleotides, the CDR3 is TGCGCCAGCAGCCAGGGGAGACTAGCGGGACTCATCAATGAGCAGTTCTTC. Protein: CASSQGRLAGLINEQFF.

This chain connects TRBV19 to TRBJ2-7; TRBD2 agrees at 12 bases. The CDR3 loop spans 14 amino acids. Trimming cost V 9 bases and J 2 bases; bases outside gene matches: 5. The germline V gene encodes CDR1 LNHDA and CDR2 SQIVND (reference sequence). CDR3 residues: CASPGTSGPYEQYF. DNA of the CDR3: TGTGCCAGCCCCGGGACTAGCGGGCCCTACGAGCAGTACTTC.

J is TRBJ2-1 and V is TRBV20-1, with 13 bases fitting TRBD2. Per the germline V gene, CDR1 is DFQATT and CDR2 is SNEGSKA (reference sequence). The ends lost 3 bases at V and 6 bases at J; junction bases unmatched: 5. The CDR3 runs 15 residues. This CDR3 is CSASRTSGGANEQFF. As DNA, the CDR3 is TGCAGTGCTAGTCGTACTAGCGGGGGGGCCAATGAGCAGTTCTTC.